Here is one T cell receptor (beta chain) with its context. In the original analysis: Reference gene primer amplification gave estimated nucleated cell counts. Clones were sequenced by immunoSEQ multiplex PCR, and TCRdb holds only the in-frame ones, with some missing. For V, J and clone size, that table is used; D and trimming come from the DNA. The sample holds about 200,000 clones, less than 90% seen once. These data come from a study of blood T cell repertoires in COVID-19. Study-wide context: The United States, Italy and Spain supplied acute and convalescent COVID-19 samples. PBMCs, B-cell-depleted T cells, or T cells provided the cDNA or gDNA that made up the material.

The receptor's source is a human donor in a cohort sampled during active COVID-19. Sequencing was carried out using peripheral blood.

The CDR3 loop is CASSLGPAETQYF. CDR3 nucleotide sequence: TGTGCCAGCAGCTTAGGGCCCGCTGAGACCCAGTACTTC. The V and J genes are TRBV7-2 and TRBJ2-5; no clear D gene. Per germline, CDR1 SGHTA and CDR2 FQGNSA. This CDR3 is 13 amino acids long. V gave up 1 base and J gave up 5 bases, with 8 bases separating them.